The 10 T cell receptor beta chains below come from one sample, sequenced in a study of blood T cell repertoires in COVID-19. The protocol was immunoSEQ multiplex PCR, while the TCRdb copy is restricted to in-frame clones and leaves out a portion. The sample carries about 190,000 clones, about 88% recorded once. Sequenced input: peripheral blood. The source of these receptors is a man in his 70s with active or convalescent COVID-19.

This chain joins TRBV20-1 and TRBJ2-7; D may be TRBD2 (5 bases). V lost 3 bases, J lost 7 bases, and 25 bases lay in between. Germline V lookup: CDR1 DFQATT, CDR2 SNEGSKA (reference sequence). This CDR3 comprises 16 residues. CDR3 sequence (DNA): TGCAGTGCTAGTCCCCTAACAATTTCCGGGTCGGGGGAGCAGTACTTC. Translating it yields CSASPLTISGSGEQYF.

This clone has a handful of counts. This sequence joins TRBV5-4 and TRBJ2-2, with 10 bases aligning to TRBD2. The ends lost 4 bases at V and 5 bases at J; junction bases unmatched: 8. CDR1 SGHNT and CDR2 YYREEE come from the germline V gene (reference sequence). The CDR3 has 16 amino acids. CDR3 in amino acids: CASSHGGSGGTGELFF. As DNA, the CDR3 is TGTGCCAGCAGCCATGGGGGTAGCGGGGGGACCGGGGAGCTGTTTTTT.

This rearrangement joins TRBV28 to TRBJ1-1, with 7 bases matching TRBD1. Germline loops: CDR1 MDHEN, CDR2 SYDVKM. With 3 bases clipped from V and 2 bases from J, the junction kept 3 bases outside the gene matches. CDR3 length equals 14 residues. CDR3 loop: CASSLGQINTEAFF. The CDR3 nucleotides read TGTGCCAGCAGTTTGGGACAGATTAACACTGAAGCTTTCTTT.

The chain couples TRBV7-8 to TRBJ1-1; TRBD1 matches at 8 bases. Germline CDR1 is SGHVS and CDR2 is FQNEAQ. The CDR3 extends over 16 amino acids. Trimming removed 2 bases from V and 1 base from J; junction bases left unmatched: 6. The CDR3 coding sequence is TGTGCCAGCAGCTTACGGGGAGGACAGGGGAACACTGAAGCTTTCTTT. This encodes CASSLRGGQGNTEAFF.

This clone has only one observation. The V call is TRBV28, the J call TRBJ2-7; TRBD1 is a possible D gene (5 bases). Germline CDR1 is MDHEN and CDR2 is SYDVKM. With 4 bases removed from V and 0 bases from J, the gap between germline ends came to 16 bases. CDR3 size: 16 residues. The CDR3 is CASSSPYRQSSYEQYF. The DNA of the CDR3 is TGTGCCAGCAGTTCACCCTACCGACAGAGCTCCTACGAGCAGTACTTC.

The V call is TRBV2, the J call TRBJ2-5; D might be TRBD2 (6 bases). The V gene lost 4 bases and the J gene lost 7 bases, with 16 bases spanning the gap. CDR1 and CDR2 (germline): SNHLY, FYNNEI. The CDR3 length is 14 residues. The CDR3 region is CASSVIADVGTQYF. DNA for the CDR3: TGTGCCAGCAGTGTTATAGCGGACGTTGGGACCCAGTACTTC.

In DNA, the CDR3 is TGCGCCAGCAGCTTGACCACCGTCCAGGTCCACGAGCAGTACTTC. Amino acids: CASSLTTVQVHEQYF. This rearrangement joins TRBV5-1 to TRBJ2-7; D is unresolved. The CDR3 contains 15 residues. Germline loops: CDR1 SGHRS, CDR2 YFSETQ. V was clipped by 1 base and J by 5 bases, with 16 bases between them.

The CDR3 spells CAWSVRGLGEQYF. CDR3 coding DNA: TGTGCCTGGAGTGTTAGGGGGCTGGGAGAGCAGTACTTC. The chain couples TRBV30 to TRBJ2-7; 7 bases fit TRBD1. J was trimmed by 7 bases and V by 0 bases; bases with no gene match: 6. Germline lookup yields CDR1 GTSNPN and CDR2 SVGIG (reference sequence). The length of the CDR3 is 13 residues.

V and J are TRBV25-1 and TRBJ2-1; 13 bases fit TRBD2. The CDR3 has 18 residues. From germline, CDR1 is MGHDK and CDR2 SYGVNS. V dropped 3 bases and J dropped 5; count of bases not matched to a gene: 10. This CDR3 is CASSDWTSGSWANNEQFF. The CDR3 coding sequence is TGTGCCAGCAGTGACTGGACTAGCGGGAGTTGGGCCAACAATGAGCAGTTCTTC.

CDR3 loop: CASSQVGQKYSEQYF. Here the CDR3 DNA reads TGTGCCAGCAGCCAAGTAGGACAGAAATATAGCGAGCAGTACTTC. The chain employs TRBV3-1 (or the pseudogene TRBV3-2) and TRBJ2-7; D is possibly TRBD1 (6 bases). Germline V CDR1 and CDR2: LGHDT, YNNKEL (reference sequence). Trimming took off 1 base at V and 6 bases at J, with 16 bases between the two ends. The CDR3 covers 15 residues.